Here is one TCR beta chain with its context. Its antigen is not identified. The treatment here: 15 to 20 received Ad26.COV2.S at low or high dose, single or two shots; a few received placebo; per-sample allocation not given. Collection of samples fell on day 63 after the first vaccine or placebo injection. Wuhan-strain SARS-CoV-2 spike was expressed by the Ad26 vector that made up the vaccine. The entry originates in a study of Ad26.COV2.S vaccination and SARS-CoV-2 variants. Study-wide results and caveats: There was reportedly substantial breadth in spike-specific CD8+ and CD4+ T cell responses after vaccination. Vaccinees displayed broader spike-specific TCR repertoires than placebo recipients.

TCRdb's table, derived via immunoSEQ multiplex PCR, lists solely in-frame clones and lacks some. The table records about 350,000 clones, about 85% of them present only once. The germline V gene has CDR1 MDHEN and CDR2 SYDVKM. The CDR3 loop spans 14 amino acids. V lost 6 bases, J lost 5 bases, and 9 bases stayed unmatched. The clonotype was recovered from a person between 18 and 65 years old who received the Ad26.COV2.S COVID-19 vaccine or a placebo. The chain joins TRBV28 to TRBJ1-2; 7 nucleotides match TRBD1. Sequences were derived from peripheral blood, sampled in a trial of Ad26.COV2.S vaccine versus placebo. Here the CDR3 reads CASRTGSAGYGYTF. CDR3 coding DNA: TGTGCCAGCAGGACAGGGAGTGCGGGGTATGGCTACACCTTC.